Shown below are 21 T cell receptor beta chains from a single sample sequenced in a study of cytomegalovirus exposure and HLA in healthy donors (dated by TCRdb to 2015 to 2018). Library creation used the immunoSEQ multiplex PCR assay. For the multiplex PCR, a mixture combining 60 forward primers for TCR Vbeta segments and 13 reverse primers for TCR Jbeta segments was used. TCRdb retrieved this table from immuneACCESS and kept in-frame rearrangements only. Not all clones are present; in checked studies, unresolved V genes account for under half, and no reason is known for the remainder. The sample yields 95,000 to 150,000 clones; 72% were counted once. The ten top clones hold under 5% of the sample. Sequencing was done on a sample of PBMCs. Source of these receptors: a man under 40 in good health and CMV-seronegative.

The CDR3 spells CASSASSGETSYEQYF. The CDR3 DNA reads TGTGCCAGCAGTGCCTCTAGCGGGGAAACCTCCTACGAGCAGTACTTC. This rearrangement joins TRBV27 to TRBJ2-7, with 9 bases fitting TRBD2. CDR3 length equals 16 residues. Germline-derived CDR1 and CDR2 are MNHEY and SMNVEV (reference sequence). The trim removed 5 bases at V and 0 bases at J, leaving 8 bases unmatched.

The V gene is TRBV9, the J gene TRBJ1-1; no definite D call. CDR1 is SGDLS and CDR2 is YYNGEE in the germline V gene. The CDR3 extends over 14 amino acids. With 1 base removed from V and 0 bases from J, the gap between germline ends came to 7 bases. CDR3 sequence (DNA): TGTGCCAGCAGCGTATCGGGATTGAACACTGAAGCTTTCTTT. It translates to CASSVSGLNTEAFF.

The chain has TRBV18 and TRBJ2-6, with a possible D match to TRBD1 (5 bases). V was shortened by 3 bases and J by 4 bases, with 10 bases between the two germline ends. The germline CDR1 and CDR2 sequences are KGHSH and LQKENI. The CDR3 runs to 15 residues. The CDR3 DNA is TGTGCCAGCTCACCTGGGGCGGAAGGGGCCAACGTCCTGACTTTC. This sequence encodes CASSPGAEGANVLTF. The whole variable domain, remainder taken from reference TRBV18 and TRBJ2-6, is NAGVMQNPRHLVRRRGQEARLRCSPMKGHSHVYWYRQLPEEGLKFMVYLQKENIIDESGMPKERFSAEFPKEGPSILRIQQVVRGDSAAYFCASSPGAEGANVLTFGAGSRLTVL.

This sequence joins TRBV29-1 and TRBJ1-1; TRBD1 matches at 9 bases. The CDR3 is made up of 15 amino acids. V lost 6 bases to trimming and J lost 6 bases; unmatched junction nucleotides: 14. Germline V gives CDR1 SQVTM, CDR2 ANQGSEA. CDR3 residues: CSVVAIGQGLPEAFF. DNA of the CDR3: TGCAGCGTGGTTGCGATCGGACAGGGGCTCCCTGAAGCTTTCTTT.

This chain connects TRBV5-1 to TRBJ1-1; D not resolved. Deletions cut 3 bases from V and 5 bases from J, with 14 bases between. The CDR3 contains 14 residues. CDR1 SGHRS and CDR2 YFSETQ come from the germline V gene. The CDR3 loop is CASSSLTGGTEAFF. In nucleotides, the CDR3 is TGCGCCAGCAGCTCTCTAACGGGAGGGACTGAAGCTTTCTTT. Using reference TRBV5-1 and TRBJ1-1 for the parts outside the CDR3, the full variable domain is KAGVTQTPRYLIKTRGQQVTLSCSPISGHRSVSWYQQTPGQGLQFLFEYFSETQRNKGNFPGRFSGRQFSNSRSEMNVSTLELGDSALYLCASSSLTGGTEAFFGQGTRLTVV.

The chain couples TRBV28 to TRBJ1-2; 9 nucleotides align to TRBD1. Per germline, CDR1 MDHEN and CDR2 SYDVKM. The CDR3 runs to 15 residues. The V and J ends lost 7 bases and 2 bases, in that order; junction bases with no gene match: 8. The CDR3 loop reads CASTTGGPSNYGYTF. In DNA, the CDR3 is TGTGCCAGCACCACAGGGGGCCCTTCCAACTATGGCTACACCTTC.

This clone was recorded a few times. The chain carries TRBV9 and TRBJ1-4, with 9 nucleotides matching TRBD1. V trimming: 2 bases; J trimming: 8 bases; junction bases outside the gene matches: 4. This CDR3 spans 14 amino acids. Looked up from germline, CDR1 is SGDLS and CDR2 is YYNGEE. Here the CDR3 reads CASSVTGGREKLFF. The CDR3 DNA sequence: TGTGCCAGCAGCGTGACAGGGGGTAGGGAAAAACTGTTTTTT.

The CDR3 DNA reads as TGTGCCAGCAGAAGGGGGCAATGGCCCGGGGCTTTCTTT. Its translation is CASRRGQWPGAFF. The chain uses TRBV6-1 and TRBJ1-1; 7 bases line up with TRBD1. Germline V CDR1 and CDR2: MNHNS, SASEGT. Trimming removed 6 bases from V and 11 bases from J; junction bases left unmatched: 12. The CDR3 runs to 13 residues.

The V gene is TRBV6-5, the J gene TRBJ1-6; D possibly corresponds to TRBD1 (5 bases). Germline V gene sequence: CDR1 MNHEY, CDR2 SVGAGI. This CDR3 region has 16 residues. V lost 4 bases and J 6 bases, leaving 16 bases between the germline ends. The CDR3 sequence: CASSWGEGIGNSPLHF. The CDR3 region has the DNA TGTGCCAGCAGTTGGGGGGAGGGGATCGGTAATTCACCCCTCCACTTT.

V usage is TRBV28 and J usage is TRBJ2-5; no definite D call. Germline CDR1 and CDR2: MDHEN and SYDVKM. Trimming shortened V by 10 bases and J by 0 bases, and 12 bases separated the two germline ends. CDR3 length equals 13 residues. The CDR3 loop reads CATQDSYQETQYF. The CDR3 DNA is TGTGCCACCCAAGACTCTTACCAAGAGACCCAGTACTTC.

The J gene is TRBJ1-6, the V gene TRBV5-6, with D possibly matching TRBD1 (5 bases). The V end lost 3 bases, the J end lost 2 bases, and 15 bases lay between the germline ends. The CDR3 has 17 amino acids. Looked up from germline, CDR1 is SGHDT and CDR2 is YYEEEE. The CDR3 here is CASSSGLLVPYNSPLHF. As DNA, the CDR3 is TGTGCCAGCAGCTCGGGACTGCTTGTACCCTATAATTCACCCCTCCACTTT. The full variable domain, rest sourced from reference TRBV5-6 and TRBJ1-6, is DAGVTQSPTHLIKTRGQQVTLRCSPKSGHDTVSWYQQALGQGPQFIFQYYEEEERQRGNFPDRFSGHQFPNYSSELNVNALLLGDSALYLCASSSGLLVPYNSPLHFGNGTRLTVT.

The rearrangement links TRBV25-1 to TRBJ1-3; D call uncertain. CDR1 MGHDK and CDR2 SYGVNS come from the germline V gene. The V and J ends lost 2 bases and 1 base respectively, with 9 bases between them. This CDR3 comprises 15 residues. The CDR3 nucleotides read TGTGCCAGCAGTGAAAGAGGCCCTTCTGGAAACACCATATATTTT. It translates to CASSERGPSGNTIYF.

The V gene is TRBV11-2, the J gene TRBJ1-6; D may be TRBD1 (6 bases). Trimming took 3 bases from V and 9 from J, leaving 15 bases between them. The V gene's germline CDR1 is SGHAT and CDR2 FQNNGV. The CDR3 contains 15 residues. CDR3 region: CASSLVRGGSSPLHF. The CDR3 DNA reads TGTGCCAGCAGCTTGGTCCGGGGGGGCTCTTCACCCCTCCACTTT.

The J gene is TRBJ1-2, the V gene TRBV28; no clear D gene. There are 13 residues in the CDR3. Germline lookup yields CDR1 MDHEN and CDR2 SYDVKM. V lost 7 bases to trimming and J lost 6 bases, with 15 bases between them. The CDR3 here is CASTLGEANGYTF. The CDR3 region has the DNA TGTGCCAGCACCCTCGGGGAGGCAAATGGCTACACCTTC.

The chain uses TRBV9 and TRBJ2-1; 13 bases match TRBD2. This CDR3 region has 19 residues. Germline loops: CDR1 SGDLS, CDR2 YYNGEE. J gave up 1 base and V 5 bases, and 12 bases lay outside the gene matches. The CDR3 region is CASSSTGTSGTWSYNEQFF. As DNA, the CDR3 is TGTGCCAGCAGTTCCACCGGGACTAGCGGGACCTGGTCCTACAATGAGCAGTTCTTC.

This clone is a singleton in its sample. CDR3 amino acids: CASSQQARVTNSPLHF. DNA for the CDR3: TGTGCCAGCAGCCAACAAGCCAGGGTGACAAATTCACCCCTCCACTTT. This chain links TRBV4-2 with TRBJ1-6, with D maybe TRBD1 (5 bases). Trimming removed 2 bases from V and 7 bases from J, with 15 bases in between. The CDR3 loop spans 16 amino acids. Germline V gives CDR1 LGHNA, CDR2 YNFKEQ.

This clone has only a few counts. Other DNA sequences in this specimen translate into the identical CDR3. The CDR3 loop is CASSDAGGTDTQYF. Written as DNA, the CDR3 is TGTGCCAGCAGTGACGCGGGGGGCACAGATACGCAGTATTTT. The rearrangement links TRBV6-4 to TRBJ2-3; 7 positions match TRBD2. The germline V gene encodes CDR1 MRHNA and CDR2 SNTAGT. Trimming took 2 bases from V and 1 from J; bases not matched to a gene: 0. The CDR3 spans 14 residues.

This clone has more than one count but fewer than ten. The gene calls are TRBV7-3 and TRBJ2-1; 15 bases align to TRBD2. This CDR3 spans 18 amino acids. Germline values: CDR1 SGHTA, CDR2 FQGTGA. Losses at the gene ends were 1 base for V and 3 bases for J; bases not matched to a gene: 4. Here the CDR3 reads CASSLRTSGGAVYNEQFF. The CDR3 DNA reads TGTGCCAGCAGCTTAAGGACTAGCGGGGGGGCCGTCTACAATGAGCAGTTCTTC.

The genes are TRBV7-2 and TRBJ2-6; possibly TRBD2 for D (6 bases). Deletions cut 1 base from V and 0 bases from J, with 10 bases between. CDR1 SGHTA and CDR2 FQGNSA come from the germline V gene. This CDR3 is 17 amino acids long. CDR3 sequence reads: CASSLGSGVSGANVLTF. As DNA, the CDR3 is TGTGCCAGCAGCTTAGGGTCGGGAGTCTCTGGGGCCAACGTCCTGACTTTC.

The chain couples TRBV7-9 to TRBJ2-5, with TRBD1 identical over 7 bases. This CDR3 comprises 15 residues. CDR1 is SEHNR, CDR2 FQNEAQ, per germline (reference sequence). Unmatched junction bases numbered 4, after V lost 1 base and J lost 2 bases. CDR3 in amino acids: CASSLEDRVQETQYF. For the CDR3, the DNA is TGTGCCAGCAGCTTAGAAGACAGGGTACAAGAGACCCAGTACTTC. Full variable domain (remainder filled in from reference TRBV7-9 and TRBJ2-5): DTGVSQNPRHKITKRGQNVTFRCDPISEHNRLYWYRQTLGQGPEFLTYFQNEAQLEKSRLLSDRFSAERPKGSFSTLEIQRTEQGDSAMYLCASSLEDRVQETQYFGPGTRLLVL.

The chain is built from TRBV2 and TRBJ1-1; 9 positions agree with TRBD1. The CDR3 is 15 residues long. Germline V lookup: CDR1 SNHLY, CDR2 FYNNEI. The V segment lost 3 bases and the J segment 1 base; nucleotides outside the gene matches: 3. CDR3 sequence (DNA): TGTGCCAGCAGTGATTCGGGACAGGGGAACACTGAAGCTTTCTTT. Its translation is CASSDSGQGNTEAFF.